The 29 T cell receptor beta chains listed next were all sequenced from one sample in a study of metastatic and nonmetastatic thyroid tumors. From the PCR reads, TCRdb re-called clones with MiXCR. The sample lists 30,000 to 35,000 clones; more than 15% were seen once. No treatment had been given to any patient before thyroid surgery. Source material: blood. The receptors come from a female donor with papillary thyroid cancer or a benign thyroid nodule (not recorded which). Some clones in this sample may be carry-over from other donors' samples.

This clone appeared many times. CDR3 residues: CASSLRGKSEAFF. The CDR3 DNA sequence: TGTGCCAGCAGTTTACGGGGGAAAAGTGAAGCTTTCTTT. The genes are TRBV12-3 or TRBV12-4 and TRBJ1-1; D is possibly TRBD1 (5 bases). V lost 2 bases, J lost 7 bases, and 11 bases lay in between. This CDR3 has 13 amino acids.

This clone was seen ten or more times. The rearrangement links TRBV10-2 to TRBJ1-6, with 7 nucleotides matching TRBD1. This CDR3 has 14 residues. The V and J ends lost 4 bases and 7 bases, in that order; junction bases with no gene match: 4. CDR1 is WSHSY and CDR2 is SAAADI in the germline V gene. The CDR3 here is CASSGQGVNSPLHF. CDR3 nucleotides: TGCGCCAGCAGTGGGCAGGGGGTCAATTCACCCCTCCACTTT.

Sample share makes this clone medium-sized (0.01 to 0.1%). This chain connects TRBV6-1 to TRBJ2-7, with a weak D call TRBD1 (6 bases). This CDR3 comprises 13 residues. Germline loops: CDR1 MNHNS, CDR2 SASEGT. Trimming took off 3 bases at V and 0 bases at J, with 6 bases between the two ends. The CDR3 region has the DNA TGTGCCAGCAGTGAGGGACACTCCTACGAGCAGTACTTC. Translated: CASSEGHSYEQYF.

In its sample, this clone was seen many times. V is TRBV20-1 and J is TRBJ1-3; TRBD1 is a possible D gene (6 bases). From germline, CDR1 is DFQATT and CDR2 SNEGSKA (reference sequence). V was clipped by 1 base and J by 0 bases, with 16 bases between them. The CDR3 has 17 amino acids. CDR3 protein: CSARAVGGSSSGNTIYF. CDR3 sequence (DNA): TGCAGTGCTAGAGCCGTGGGGGGCTCAAGCTCTGGAAACACCATATATTTT.

The chain couples TRBV3-1 to TRBJ1-1, with TRBD1 matching over 7 bases. Germline trimming cut 5 bases from V and 11 bases from J; bases unmatched to any gene: 14. From germline, CDR1 is LGHDT and CDR2 YNNKEL (reference sequence). This CDR3 has 14 amino acids. The CDR3 reads CASSSQQGFTVAFF. CDR3 nucleotide sequence: TGTGCCAGCAGCTCCCAACAGGGGTTCACTGTTGCTTTCTTT. Supplemented by reference TRBV3-1 and TRBJ1-1, the full variable domain reads DTAVSQTPKYLVTQMGNDKSIKCEQNLGHDTMYWYKQDSKKFLKIMFSYNNKELIINETVPNRFSPKSPDKAHLNLHINSLELGDSAVYFCASSSQQGFTVAFFGQGTRLTVV.

Notes on this clone: A read error is possible here, since a much larger clone lies one base away. CDR3 loop: CVSSARDAAFF. The CDR3, as DNA: TGTGTCAGCTCGGCCAGAGATGCAGCTTTCTTT. This chain links TRBV18 with TRBJ1-1, with no clear D. CDR3 size: 11 residues. Germline CDR1 and CDR2: KGHSH and LQKENI.

Ten or more counts support this clone. J is TRBJ2-6 and V is TRBV11-1; 9 nucleotides align to TRBD2. CDR1 is SGHAT and CDR2 is FQDESV in the germline V gene (reference sequence). The V gene end was trimmed by 1 base and the J gene end by 2 bases; junction bases not matched to a gene: 0. This CDR3 region has 16 residues. CDR3 coding DNA: TGTGCCAGCAGCTTAGTAGCGGGAGCTGGGGCCAACGTCCTGACTTTC. Encoded protein: CASSLVAGAGANVLTF.

This clone was seen repeatedly, ten times or more. The genes are TRBV5-1 and TRBJ2-5; TRBD2 matches at 8 bases. J was trimmed by 0 bases and V by 4 bases; bases with no gene match: 5. The CDR3 has 15 residues. Germline CDR1 is SGHRS and CDR2 is YFSETQ. The CDR3 DNA reads as TGCGCCAGCAGCCCATGGGGACTAGACCAAGAGACCCAGTACTTC. It encodes CASSPWGLDQETQYF.

In its sample, this clone was seen many times. V is TRBV10-3 and J is TRBJ2-3; a possible D gene is TRBD1 (5 bases). V was pared by 8 bases and J by 0 bases, with 12 bases between. The V gene's germline CDR1 is ENHRY and CDR2 SYGVKD. The CDR3 sequence is 14 residues long. The CDR3 region is CAISRQTSTDTQYF. CDR3 DNA sequence: TGTGCCATCTCGCGACAGACTAGCACAGATACGCAGTATTTT.

This clone was seen ten or more times. The chain's CDR3 is CAIRGGGQADNEKLFF. CDR3 nucleotide sequence: TGTGCCATCAGGGGGGGGGGACAAGCAGATAATGAAAAACTGTTTTTT. The V and J genes are TRBV10-3 and TRBJ1-4; D possibly corresponds to TRBD1 (6 bases). The CDR3 extends over 16 amino acids. Germline V gene sequence: CDR1 ENHRY, CDR2 SYGVKD. V lost 6 bases and J lost 4, with 18 bases in between.

This clone was seen ten or more times. This chain connects TRBV12-3 or TRBV12-4 to TRBJ1-2, with 7 bases identical to TRBD1. V trimming: 2 bases; J trimming: 7 bases; junction bases outside the gene matches: 7. The CDR3 has 14 residues. Written as DNA, the CDR3 is TGTGCCAGCAGTTTACTCGGACAGGCAGGTGGCTACACCTTC. Encoded protein: CASSLLGQAGGYTF.

This clone has at least ten counts. This sequence joins TRBV20-1 and TRBJ2-1; no firm D call. The CDR3 extends over 13 amino acids. The V end was cut by 8 bases, the J end by 7 bases, with 18 bases between. The V gene's germline CDR1 is DFQATT and CDR2 SNEGSKA (reference sequence). DNA for the CDR3: TGCAGTCCCCCTCGCGGAGTAGGGAATGAGCAGTTCTTC. It codes for CSPPRGVGNEQFF.

The chain uses TRBV4-1 and TRBJ2-2; 8 bases fit TRBD1. The CDR3 extends over 15 amino acids. The germline V gene encodes CDR1 MGHRA and CDR2 YSYEKL. Trimming took 1 base from V and 3 from J; bases not matched to a gene: 1. The CDR3 is CASSQGTGYTGELFF. CDR3 nucleotides: TGCGCCAGCAGCCAAGGGACAGGGTACACCGGGGAGCTGTTTTTT.

This clone is categorized as medium-sized (0.01 to 0.1%). The chain uses TRBV11-2 and TRBJ2-7; unclear D gene. CDR3 length: 12 residues. V was clipped by 5 bases and J by 5 bases, with 10 bases between them. The germline V gene encodes CDR1 SGHAT and CDR2 FQNNGV. The CDR3 loop is CASSPFRNEQYF. The CDR3 bases are TGTGCCAGCAGCCCATTTCGGAACGAGCAGTACTTC.

This clone was seen ten or more times. The J gene is TRBJ1-2, the V gene TRBV12-3 or TRBV12-4; D might be TRBD1 (6 bases). The CDR3 extends over 17 amino acids. Trimming removed 4 bases from V and 1 base from J, with 19 bases in between. The CDR3 sequence is CASSSLLGGAFNYGYTF. In DNA form, the CDR3 reads TGTGCCAGCAGTTCCCTGTTGGGGGGCGCCTTTAACTATGGCTACACCTTC.

This clone is judged medium-sized. The V call is TRBV6-1, the J call TRBJ2-2; D not resolved. CDR1 is MNHNS and CDR2 is SASEGT in the germline V gene. V was cut by 2 bases and J by 6 bases, with 7 bases left in between. CDR3 length equals 13 residues. The CDR3 reads CASSELWAGELFF. In DNA form, the CDR3 reads TGTGCCAGCAGTGAACTGTGGGCCGGGGAGCTGTTTTTT.

This clone appeared many times. The V and J genes are TRBV29-1 and TRBJ2-5; 8 bases match TRBD2. This CDR3 is 13 amino acids long. With V trimmed by 7 bases and J by 10 bases, 14 bases remained unmatched. The V gene's germline CDR1 is SQVTM and CDR2 ANQGSEA. CDR3 amino acids: CSGSSGPGGDQYF. CDR3 bases: TGCAGCGGATCTAGCGGGCCCGGGGGGGACCAGTACTTC.

This clone was detected ten times or more. The chain employs TRBV5-1 and TRBJ2-1; D is undetermined. Germline V gene lookup returns CDR1 SGHRS and CDR2 YFSETQ. The CDR3 has 14 amino acids. Trimming stripped 0 bases from V and 7 bases from J, with 11 bases between. As DNA, the CDR3 is TGCGCCAGCAGCTTGGAGGTCAGGTCGAATGAGCAGTTCTTC. Amino acid sequence: CASSLEVRSNEQFF.

This clone occurred many times. The CDR3 sequence: CASSFDLGAPDIQYF. In nucleotides, the CDR3 is TGTGCCAGCAGCTTCGATTTGGGGGCGCCGGACATTCAGTACTTC. The rearrangement joins TRBV7-2 to TRBJ2-4; possible D gene TRBD1, 6 bases. CDR1 is SGHTA and CDR2 is FQGNSA in the germline V gene. The germline V and J ends were trimmed by 3 bases and 8 bases, with 17 bases remaining between them. The CDR3 extends over 15 amino acids.

The sample holds many counts of this clone. The chain joins TRBV7-9 to TRBJ1-6; unclear D gene. Trimming removed 0 bases at V and 3 bases at J, with 3 bases between. This CDR3 comprises 14 residues. Germline-derived CDR1 and CDR2 are SEHNR and FQNEAQ (reference sequence). The CDR3 DNA reads as TGTGCCAGCAGCTTAGCGCTCTATAATTCACCCCTCCACTTT. Translating gives CASSLALYNSPLHF.

This clone was found many times. This may be a read error, as it is one base from a much larger clone. The V call is TRBV28, the J call TRBJ1-3; weak D call: TRBD1 (6 bases). CDR1 and CDR2 (germline): MDHEN, SYDVKM. This CDR3 is built from 15 residues. CDR3 bases: TGTGCCAGCAGCTCTAACAGGGCTGGGGGAAACACCGTATATTTT. It is translated as CASSSNRAGGNTVYF. Combining the CDR3 with reference TRBV28 and TRBJ1-3 gives the whole variable domain DVKVTQSSRYLVKRTGEKVFLECVQDMDHENMFWYRQDPGLGLRLIYFSYDVKMKEKGDIPEGYSVSREKKERFSLILESASTNQTSMYLCASSSNRAGGNTVYFGEGSWLTVV.

This clone was observed many times. The chain employs TRBV2 and TRBJ2-5; TRBD2 matches 11 bases. From germline, CDR1 is SNHLY and CDR2 FYNNEI. With 6 bases clipped from V and 7 bases from J, the junction kept 10 bases outside the gene matches. The length of the CDR3 is 15 residues. DNA of the CDR3: TGTGCCAGCAGCCAAATAGCGGGAGGGCCGGGGACCCAGTACTTC. Protein sequence: CASSQIAGGPGTQYF.

The CDR3 reads CAISRTDTQYF. CDR3 sequence (DNA): TGTGCCATCAGCCGCACAGATACGCAGTATTTT. J is TRBJ2-3 and V is TRBV28; D not certain. The CDR3 runs 11 residues. The ends were cut back, 10 bases at V and 1 base at J, with 6 bases in the middle. Looked up from germline, CDR1 is MDHEN and CDR2 is SYDVKM.

This clone was observed a few times. This clone may be a read error of a much larger clone one base away. The V and J genes are TRBV15 and TRBJ2-2; the D call may be TRBD1 or TRBD2 (5 bases each). The ends were cut back, 0 bases at V and 9 bases at J, with 8 bases in the middle. This CDR3 has 13 residues. Germline V gene data show CDR1 as LNHNV and CDR2 as YYDKDF (reference sequence). CDR3 residues: CATSRDRGRELFF. CDR3 DNA sequence: TGTGCCACCAGCAGAGATCGGGGCCGGGAGCTGTTTTTT.

The V and J genes are TRBV5-1 and TRBJ2-2; D is uncertain. The CDR3 is made up of 14 amino acids. Trimming shortened V by 0 bases and J by 6 bases, and 9 bases separated the two germline ends. Germline lookup yields CDR1 SGHRS and CDR2 YFSETQ. For the CDR3, the DNA is TGCGCCAGCAGCTTGGAACGGATTCCCGGGGAGCTGTTTTTT. Protein: CASSLERIPGELFF.

At least ten counts were recorded for this clone. The chain couples TRBV7-2 to TRBJ1-3, with D possibly being TRBD1 (5 bases). CDR3 size: 14 residues. Germline assignment: CDR1 SGHTA and CDR2 FQGNSA. Trimming took off 5 bases at V and 0 bases at J, with 8 bases between the two ends. The CDR3 sequence: CASSPTVSGNTIYF. The CDR3 DNA reads as TGTGCCAGCAGCCCGACAGTCTCTGGAAACACCATATATTTT.

The table lists this clone with many counts. This rearrangement joins TRBV20-1 to TRBJ1-3, with 8 bases matching TRBD1. CDR3 size: 14 residues. Germline V lookup: CDR1 DFQATT, CDR2 SNEGSKA (reference sequence). Germline trimming cut 3 bases from V and 0 bases from J; bases unmatched to any gene: 1. CDR3 in DNA: TGCAGTGCTAGCGGGACAGGCTCTGGAAACACCATATATTTT. Translation gives CSASGTGSGNTIYF.

This clone was seen ten or more times. The chain carries TRBV6-1 and TRBJ1-1; D might be TRBD1 (5 bases). The CDR3 length is 15 residues. CDR1 is MNHNS, CDR2 SASEGT, per germline. Trimming took 3 bases from V and 1 from J, leaving 12 bases between them. The CDR3 loop is CASSDWTRGNTEAFF. CDR3 sequence (DNA): TGTGCCAGCAGTGACTGGACAAGGGGGAACACTGAAGCTTTCTTT.

This clone was counted only a few times. This may be a read error: a much more frequent sequence differs by one nucleotide. The chain uses TRBV18 and TRBJ2-2, with D perhaps TRBD1 or TRBD2 (5 bases each). CDR3 length: 15 residues. Per germline, CDR1 KGHSH and CDR2 LQKENI. Here the CDR3 DNA reads TGTGCCAGCTCACCCGTATCATCAGGGCTCGGGGAGCTGGTTTTT. This translates into CASSPVSSGLGELVF.